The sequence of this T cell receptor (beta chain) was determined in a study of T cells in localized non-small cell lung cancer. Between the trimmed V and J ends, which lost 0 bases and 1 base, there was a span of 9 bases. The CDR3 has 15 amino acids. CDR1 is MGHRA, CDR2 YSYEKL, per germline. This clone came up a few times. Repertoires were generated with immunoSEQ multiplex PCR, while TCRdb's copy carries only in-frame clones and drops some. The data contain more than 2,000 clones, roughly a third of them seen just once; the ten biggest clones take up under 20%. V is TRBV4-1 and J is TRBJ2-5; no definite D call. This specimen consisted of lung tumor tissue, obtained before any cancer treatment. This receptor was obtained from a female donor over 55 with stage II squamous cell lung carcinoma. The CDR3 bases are TGCGCCAGCAGCCAAGATCCGGGTTCCCAAGAGACCCAGTACTTC. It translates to CASSQDPGSQETQYF.